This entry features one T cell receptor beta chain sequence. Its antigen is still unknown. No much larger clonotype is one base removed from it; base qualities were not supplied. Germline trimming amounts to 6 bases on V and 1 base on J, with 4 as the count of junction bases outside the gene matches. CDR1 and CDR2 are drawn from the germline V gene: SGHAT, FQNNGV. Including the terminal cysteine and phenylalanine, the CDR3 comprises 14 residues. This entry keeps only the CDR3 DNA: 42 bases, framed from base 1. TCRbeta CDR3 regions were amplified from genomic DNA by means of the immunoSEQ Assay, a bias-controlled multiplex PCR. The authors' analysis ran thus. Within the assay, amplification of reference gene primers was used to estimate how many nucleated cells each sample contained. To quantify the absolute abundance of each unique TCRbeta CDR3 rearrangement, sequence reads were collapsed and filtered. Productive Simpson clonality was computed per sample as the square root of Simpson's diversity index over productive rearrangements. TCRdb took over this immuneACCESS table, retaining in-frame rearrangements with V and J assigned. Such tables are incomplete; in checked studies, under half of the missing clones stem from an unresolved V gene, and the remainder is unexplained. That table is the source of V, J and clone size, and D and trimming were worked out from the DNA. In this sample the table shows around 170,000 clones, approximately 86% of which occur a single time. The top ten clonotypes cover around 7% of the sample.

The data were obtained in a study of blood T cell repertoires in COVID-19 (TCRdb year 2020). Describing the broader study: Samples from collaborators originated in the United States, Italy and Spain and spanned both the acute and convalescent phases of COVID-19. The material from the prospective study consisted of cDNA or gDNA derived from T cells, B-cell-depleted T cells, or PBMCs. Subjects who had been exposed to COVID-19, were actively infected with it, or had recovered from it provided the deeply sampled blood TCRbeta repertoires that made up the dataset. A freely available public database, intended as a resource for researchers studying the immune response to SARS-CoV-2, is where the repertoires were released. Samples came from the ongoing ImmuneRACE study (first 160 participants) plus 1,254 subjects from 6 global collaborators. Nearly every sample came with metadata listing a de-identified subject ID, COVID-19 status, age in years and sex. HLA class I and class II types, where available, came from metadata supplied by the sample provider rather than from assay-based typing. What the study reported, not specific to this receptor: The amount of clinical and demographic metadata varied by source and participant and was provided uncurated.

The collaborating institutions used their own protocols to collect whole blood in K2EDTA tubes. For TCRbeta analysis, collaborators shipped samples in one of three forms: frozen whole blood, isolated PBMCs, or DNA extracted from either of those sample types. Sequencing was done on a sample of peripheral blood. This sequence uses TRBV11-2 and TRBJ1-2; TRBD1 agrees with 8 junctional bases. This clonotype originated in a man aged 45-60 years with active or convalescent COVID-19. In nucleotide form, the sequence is TGTGCCAGCAGGTCCGACAGGGGTAACTATGGCTACACCTTC. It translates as CASRSDRGNYGYTF.